Listed below are T cell receptor beta chains from one sample, sequenced in a study of lymphopenia after photon versus proton radiotherapy. TCRdb's copy holds only in-frame clones and misses some; the assay was immunoSEQ multiplex PCR. The sample consists of 89,000 or so clones, around 82% of them appearing once. This specimen was peripheral blood, taken from a patient treated with proton-based radiotherapy. The receptors stem from a man aged 55 to 70 with pancreatic cancer. The CDR3 runs from the conserved cysteine through the conserved F or W. The D gene is left open where the match is weak. Where a row states a size, it is once, few, many or the class of an expanded clone; other rows omit it.

V,size,D,J,CDR3,DNA
TRBV25-1,.,TRBD2,TRBJ2-7,CASSEGDSGTSYEQYF,TGTGCCAGCAGTGAGGGCGATAGCGGGACATCCTACGAGCAGTACTTC
TRBV18,few,.,TRBJ2-4,CASSPKTDIQYF,TGTGCCAGCTCACCAAAGACGGACATTCAGTACTTC
TRBV5-1,.,TRBD2,TRBJ2-7,CASSLVLAGGQTSYEQYF,TGCGCCAGCAGTTTAGTCTTGGCGGGAGGTCAGACCTCCTACGAGCAGTACTTC
TRBV4-1,.,TRBD2,TRBJ2-3,CASTSGGGGTDTQYF,TGCGCCAGCACCTCTGGCGGGGGAGGGACGGATACGCAGTATTTT
TRBV30,few,TRBD2,TRBJ2-1,CAWSPGLAGGRNEQFF,TGTGCCTGGAGTCCTGGACTAGCGGGAGGGCGCAATGAGCAGTTCTTC
TRBV30,.,TRBD2,TRBJ2-1,CAWSVPTSGRPNSYNEQFF,TGTGCCTGGAGTGTACCGACTAGCGGGAGACCCAACTCCTACAATGAGCAGTTCTTC
TRBV6-6,.,TRBD2,TRBJ2-1,CASSSTSGSNEQFF,TGTGCCAGCAGTTCCACTAGCGGGAGCAATGAGCAGTTCTTC
TRBV18,.,.,TRBJ2-3,CASSPLAAETDTQYF,TGTGCCAGCTCACCACTTGCCGCGGAGACAGATACGCAGTATTTT
TRBV4-1,.,TRBD1,TRBJ1-1,CASSQNDRGFPAEAFF,TGCGCCAGCAGCCAGAACGACAGGGGTTTTCCTGCTGAAGCTTTCTTT
TRBV13,.,TRBD2,TRBJ2-4,CASRSVGGKNIQYF,TGTGCCAGCAGATCCGTGGGGGGGAAAAACATTCAGTACTTC
TRBV19,.,TRBD1,TRBJ1-2,CASSSGQARRGYTF,TGTGCCAGTAGTAGCGGACAGGCTCGGAGAGGCTACACCTTC
TRBV4-2,.,TRBD2,TRBJ2-7,CASSQTSGSSYEQYF,TGTGCCAGCAGCCAGACTAGCGGTAGCTCCTACGAGCAGTACTTC
TRBV5-1,.,.,TRBJ2-2,CASSHATGNTGELFF,TGCGCCAGCAGCCACGCAACAGGGAACACCGGGGAGCTGTTTTTT
TRBV4-3,.,.,TRBJ2-1,CASSQDPAYNEQFF,TGCGCCAGCAGCCAAGACCCAGCCTACAATGAGCAGTTCTTC
TRBV6-1,.,.,TRBJ2-3,CASSSPGVSTDTQYF,TGTGCCAGCAGTTCACCGGGAGTCAGCACAGATACGCAGTATTTT
TRBV28,.,.,TRBJ1-5,CASSFGGGGNQPQHF,TGTGCCAGCAGTTTTGGGGGGGGAGGCAATCAGCCCCAGCATTTT
TRBV7-9,.,.,TRBJ2-7,CASTDGASEQYF,TGTGCCAGCACCGACGGGGCCTCCGAGCAGTACTTC
TRBV18,.,.,TRBJ2-3,CASSPGSTDTQYF,TGTGCCAGCTCACCAGGGAGCACAGATACGCAGTATTTT
TRBV5-1,.,.,TRBJ1-2,CASSHTDSLDGYTF,TGCGCCAGCAGCCACACGGACAGTCTCGATGGCTACACCTTC
TRBV5-1,.,TRBD1,TRBJ2-7,CASSLGTGGYEQYF,TGCGCCAGCAGCTTGGGGACAGGGGGCTACGAGCAGTACTTC
TRBV7-2,few,TRBD2,TRBJ2-1,CASRGASGSSFRGNEQFF,TGTGCCAGCCGTGGGGCTAGCGGGAGCTCTTTTCGGGGGAATGAGCAGTTCTTC
TRBV28,.,TRBD2,TRBJ2-4,CASNGGDFKNIQYF,TGTGCCAGCAACGGGGGGGATTTCAAAAACATTCAGTACTTC
TRBV7-9,.,.,TRBJ1-4,CASERGNEKLFF,TGTGCCAGCGAGAGGGGTAATGAAAAACTGTTTTTT
TRBV29-1,few,TRBD2,TRBJ2-1,CSAATGTTYNEQFF,TGCAGCGCAGCTACCGGGACTACATACAATGAGCAGTTCTTC
TRBV15,.,.,TRBJ2-7,CATSRGGGGTYEQYF,TGTGCCACCAGCAGAGGAGGAGGGGGTACCTACGAGCAGTACTTC
TRBV15,once,.,TRBJ2-3,CATKNNRRSQASTDTQYF,TGTGCCACCAAGAACAATAGGAGGTCCCAAGCTAGCACAGATACGCAGTATTTT
TRBV5-1,.,.,TRBJ2-3,CASSLAGVGTDTQYF,TGCGCCAGCAGCTTGGCGGGGGTTGGCACAGATACGCAGTATTTT
TRBV7-9,few,.,TRBJ2-1,CASSLVSNEQFF,TGTGCCAGCAGCTTAGTGTCCAATGAGCAGTTCTTC
TRBV5-1,.,.,TRBJ2-3,CASSLVGRGADTQYF,TGCGCCAGCAGCTTGGTCGGGAGAGGGGCAGATACGCAGTATTTT
TRBV4-2,few,.,TRBJ2-7,CASSQMILTYEQYF,TGTGCCAGCAGCCAGATGATTCTAACCTACGAGCAGTACTTC
TRBV29-1,once,.,TRBJ2-2,CSVDRTGELFF,TGCAGCGTTGATCGCACCGGGGAGCTGTTTTTT
TRBV9,.,.,TRBJ2-1,CASSVVGYGDDEQFF,TGTGCCAGCAGCGTAGTAGGGTATGGGGACGATGAGCAGTTCTTC
TRBV5-4,few,TRBD1,TRBJ2-7,CASSATGASSYEQYF,TGTGCCAGCAGCGCTACAGGGGCCAGCTCCTACGAGCAGTACTTC
TRBV7-2,.,.,TRBJ2-7,CASSRIGQHLLYEQYF,TGTGCCAGCAGCCGGATTGGACAGCATTTACTCTACGAGCAGTACTTC
TRBV9,few,TRBD2,TRBJ2-3,CASSPGGVADTQYF,TGTGCCAGCAGCCCGGGGGGGGTGGCAGATACGCAGTATTTT
TRBV4-1,.,.,TRBJ1-1,CASSATGEAFF,TGCGCCAGCAGCGCGACAGGCGAAGCTTTCTTT
TRBV5-4,.,.,TRBJ2-1,CASSLVSGRDEQFF,TGTGCCAGCAGCTTGGTTTCCGGGCGCGATGAGCAGTTCTTC
TRBV28,.,.,TRBJ2-7,CASSFGANSYEQYF,TGTGCCAGCAGTTTCGGGGCCAACTCCTACGAGCAGTACTTC